These 3 T cell receptor beta chains were sequenced from one sample in a study of CXCR3-negative and CXCR3-positive naive CD8 T cells. These receptors have no known antigen. The TRB libraries of cDNA were built by UMI-labeled 5' RACE. TCRdb derives one entry per CDR3 protein from the 5' RACE reads, leaving out DNA. This table holds around 66,000 distinct CDR3 sequences. Study-level points and caveats: CXCR3-positive naive cells had more hydrophobic TRB CDR3s than CXCR3-negative naive cells.

The specimen was naive CXCR3+ CD8+ T cells from blood. Subset described: CD45RO-CCR7+CD27+CD95- naive CD8+ T cells expressing CXCR3 (TNR3+). Receptors originate from a human donor in good health. Some clones in this sample may be carry-over from other donors' samples.

V is TRBV29-1 and J is TRBJ2-1; TCRdb names TRBD1, which stays unverified in the absence of DNA. The CDR3 is 16 residues long. Per germline, CDR1 SQVTM and CDR2 ANQGSEA. CDR3 residues: CSVDPGHILSYNEQFF.

This chain uses TRBV29-1 with TRBJ2-2; TCRdb proposes TRBD2, but this gene call is untestable without DNA. Germline lookup yields CDR1 SQVTM and CDR2 ANQGSEA. The CDR3 spans 16 residues. CDR3 sequence: CSVEGASSGRAGELFF.

The chain couples TRBV19 to TRBJ2-7; TCRdb's D call of TRBD1 is untestable without DNA. Germline V gene data show CDR1 as LNHDA and CDR2 as SQIVND (reference sequence). There are 12 residues in the CDR3. The CDR3 reads CASRGDPYEQYF.